This TCR beta chain was obtained from a study of identical twins. Via MiXCR, TCRdb re-called the 5' RACE reads, giving one row per CDR3 protein. The repertoire includes hundreds of thousands of distinct CDR3 sequences, about 20% of them detected once, and less than 15% sits in the top ten. These same data were also listed under a study on T cells expressing NK-cell markers. This second study says: In several experiments, an anti-gamma-delta TCR antibody restricted sorting to alpha-beta TCR T cells.

The sequencing input was PBMCs. This TCR came from a woman under 30 in good health.

CDR3 in amino acids: CSVAGTNTGELFF. Here the CDR3 DNA reads TGCAGCGTTGCAGGGACGAACACCGGGGAGCTGTTTTTT. J is TRBJ2-2 and V is TRBV29-1, with TRBD1 as a possible D gene (5 bases). V was shortened by 4 bases and J by 0 bases, with 6 bases between the two germline ends. Germline V gene sequence: CDR1 SQVTM, CDR2 ANQGSEA. CDR3 length: 13 residues.